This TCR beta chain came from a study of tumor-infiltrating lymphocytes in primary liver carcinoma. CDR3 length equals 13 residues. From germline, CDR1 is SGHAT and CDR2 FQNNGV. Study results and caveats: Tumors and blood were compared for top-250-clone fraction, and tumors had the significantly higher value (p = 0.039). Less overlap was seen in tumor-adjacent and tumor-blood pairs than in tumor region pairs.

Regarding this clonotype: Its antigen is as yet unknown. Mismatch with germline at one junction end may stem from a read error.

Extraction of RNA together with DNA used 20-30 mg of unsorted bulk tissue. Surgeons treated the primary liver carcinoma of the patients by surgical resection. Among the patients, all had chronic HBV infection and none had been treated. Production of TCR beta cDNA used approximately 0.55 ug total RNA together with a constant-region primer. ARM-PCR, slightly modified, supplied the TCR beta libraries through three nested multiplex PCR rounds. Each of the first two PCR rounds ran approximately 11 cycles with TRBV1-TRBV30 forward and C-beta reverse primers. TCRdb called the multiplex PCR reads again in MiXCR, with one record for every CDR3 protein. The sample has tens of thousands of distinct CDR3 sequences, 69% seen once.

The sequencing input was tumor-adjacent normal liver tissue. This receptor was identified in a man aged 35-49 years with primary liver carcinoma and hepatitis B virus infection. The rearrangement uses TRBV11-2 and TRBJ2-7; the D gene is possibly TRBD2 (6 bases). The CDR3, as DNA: TGTGTCAGCAGCTTCGGAGGGGCAAGCGAGCTGTACTTC. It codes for CVSSFGGASELYF.